This T cell receptor beta chain was recovered during a study of CD8 T cells in Susac syndrome. CDR1 GTSNPN and CDR2 SVGIG come from the germline V gene (reference sequence). Trimming left V 3 bases short and J 4 bases short, with 15 bases between. The CDR3 runs 14 residues. RNA amounts of 0.5 to 1 ug underwent reverse transcription with random hexamers. From the immunoSEQ multiplex PCR reads, TCRdb called clonotypes with MiXCR, one entry per CDR3 protein. Among roughly 200,000 distinct CDR3 sequences, around nine tenths were seen once, and the ten largest hold 0.075% to 0.095%. The chain combines TRBV30 with TRBJ1-2, with unresolved D. The TCR was taken from a human donor with Susac syndrome. The specimen sequenced was CD4+ T cells from PBMCs. CDR3 amino acids: CAWSLGWESYGYTF. Here the CDR3 DNA reads TGTGCCTGGAGCCTAGGGTGGGAGTCCTATGGCTACACCTTC.